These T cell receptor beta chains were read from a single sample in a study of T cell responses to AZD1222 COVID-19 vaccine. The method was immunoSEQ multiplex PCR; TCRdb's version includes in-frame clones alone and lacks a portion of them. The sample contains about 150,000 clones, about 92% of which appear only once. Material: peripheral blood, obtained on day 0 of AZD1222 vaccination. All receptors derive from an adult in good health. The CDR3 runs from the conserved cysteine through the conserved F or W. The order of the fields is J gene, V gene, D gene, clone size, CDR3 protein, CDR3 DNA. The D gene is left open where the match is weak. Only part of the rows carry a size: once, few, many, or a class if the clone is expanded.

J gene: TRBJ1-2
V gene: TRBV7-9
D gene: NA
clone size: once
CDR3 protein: CAGYAGNYGYTF
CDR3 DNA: TGTGCCGGTTATGCGGGGAACTATGGCTACACCTTC

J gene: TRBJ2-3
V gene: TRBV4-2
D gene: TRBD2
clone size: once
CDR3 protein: CASSPNPGLTSVADTQYF
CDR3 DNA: TGTGCCAGCAGCCCAAACCCTGGACTTACTAGCGTTGCGGATACGCAGTATTTT

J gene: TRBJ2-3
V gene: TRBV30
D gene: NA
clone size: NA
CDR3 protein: CAWSSGRSGGTQYF
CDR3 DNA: TGTGCCTGGAGTTCTGGACGGTCCGGGGGCACGCAGTATTTT

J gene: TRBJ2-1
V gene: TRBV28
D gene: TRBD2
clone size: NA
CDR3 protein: CASSSLAGLSSYNEQFF
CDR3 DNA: TGTGCCAGCAGTTCACTAGCGGGGTTGAGCTCCTACAATGAGCAGTTCTTC

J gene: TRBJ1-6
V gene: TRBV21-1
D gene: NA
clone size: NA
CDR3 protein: CASKESIGGQHYNSPLHF
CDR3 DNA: TGTGCCAGCAAGGAGTCGATTGGAGGACAGCACTATAATTCACCCCTCCACTTT

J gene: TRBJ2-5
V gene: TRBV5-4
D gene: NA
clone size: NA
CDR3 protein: CASSPYPPQTRSETQYF
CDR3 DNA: TGTGCCAGCAGCCCCTACCCCCCCCAAACTAGGTCGGAGACCCAGTACTTC

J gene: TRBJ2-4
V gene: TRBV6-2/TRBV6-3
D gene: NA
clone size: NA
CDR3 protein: CASSYRGEYTKNIQYF
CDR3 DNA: TGTGCCAGCAGTTATCGAGGGGAATACACCAAAAACATTCAGTACTTC

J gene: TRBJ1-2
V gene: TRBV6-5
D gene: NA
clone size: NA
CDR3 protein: CASTPGVNYGYTF
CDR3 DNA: TGTGCCAGCACACCCGGGGTGAACTATGGCTACACCTTC

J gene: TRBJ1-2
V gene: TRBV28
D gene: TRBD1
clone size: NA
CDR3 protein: CASSTGTVYGYTF
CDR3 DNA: TGTGCCAGCAGTACAGGGACAGTCTATGGCTACACCTTC

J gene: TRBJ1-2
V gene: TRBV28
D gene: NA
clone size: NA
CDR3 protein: CASSLGGVANYGYTF
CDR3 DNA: TGTGCCAGCAGTCTTGGGGGGGTAGCTAACTATGGCTACACCTTC

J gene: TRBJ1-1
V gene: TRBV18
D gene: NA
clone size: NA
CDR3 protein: CASSPRAVSMNTEAFF
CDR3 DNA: TGTGCCAGCTCACCCAGGGCAGTAAGCATGAACACTGAAGCTTTCTTT